The source of this T cell receptor (beta chain) is a study of blood T cell repertoires in COVID-19. The wider study: The United States, Italy and Spain were the sources of the acute and convalescent COVID-19 samples.

Authors' data handling: Reference gene primers were amplified, and this amplification served to estimate nucleated cell counts. The method was immunoSEQ multiplex PCR; TCRdb's version includes in-frame clones alone and lacks a portion of them. V, J and clone size derive from that table, while D and trimming were established from the DNA sequence. The sample has 100,000 to 150,000 clones; about 88% are singletons. This CDR3 spans 16 amino acids. With V trimmed by 0 bases and J by 8 bases, 12 bases remained unmatched. CDR1 and CDR2 (germline): MGHRA, YSYEKL. The receptor comes from a woman older than 75 with acute or convalescent COVID-19. Specimen: peripheral blood. The chain has TRBV4-1 and TRBJ2-5; 7 bases align to TRBD1. The CDR3 loop is CASSQDRTGARDTQYF. CDR3 coding DNA: TGCGCCAGCAGCCAAGATAGGACAGGAGCAAGAGATACCCAGTACTTC.